Listed below are T cell receptor beta chains from one sample, sequenced in a study of cytomegalovirus exposure and HLA in healthy donors. The method was immunoSEQ multiplex PCR; TCRdb's version includes in-frame clones alone and lacks a portion of them. This table holds fewer than 150,000 clones, approximately 85% found once. Sequenced: PBMCs. The receptors here all came from a man younger than 35 in good health and CMV-seronegative. The CDR3 runs from the conserved cysteine through the conserved F or W. The D gene is left open where the match is weak. The listing skips clone size in some rows; elsewhere it reads once, few, many or a size class.

size,D,J,V,CDR3,DNA
-,-,TRBJ2-7,TRBV2,CASSEGEEYEQYF,TGTGCCAGCAGCGAAGGGGAGGAGTACGAGCAGTACTTC
once,TRBD1,TRBJ1-5,TRBV18,CASSPTGAVGNQPQHF,TGTGCCAGCTCACCCACAGGGGCGGTAGGCAATCAGCCCCAGCATTTT
-,-,TRBJ2-5,TRBV7-9,CASSRAGGQETQYF,TGTGCCAGCAGCCGCGCAGGGGGGCAAGAGACCCAGTACTTC
-,-,TRBJ2-5,TRBV2,CASSGGGRETQYF,TGTGCCAGCAGCGGAGGGGGCCGAGAGACCCAGTACTTC
-,-,TRBJ1-1,TRBV18,CASSLSPRNTEAFF,TGTGCCAGCTCCCTCAGTCCCAGGAACACTGAAGCTTTCTTT
-,TRBD2,TRBJ2-1,TRBV18,CASSLLGTSGVGNEQFF,TGTGCCAGCTCACTCCTCGGGACTAGCGGGGTGGGAAATGAGCAGTTCTTC
-,TRBD1,TRBJ1-2,TRBV9,CASSPGTGANYGYTF,TGTGCCAGCAGCCCAGGGACAGGCGCTAACTATGGCTACACCTTC
-,TRBD1,TRBJ2-1,TRBV15,CATSRGGQGNEQFF,TGTGCCACCAGCAGAGGGGGACAGGGCAATGAGCAGTTCTTC
-,TRBD2,TRBJ2-5,TRBV5-5,CASSVTPSGRNQETQYF,TGTGCCAGCAGCGTAACCCCCAGCGGGAGGAACCAAGAGACCCAGTACTTC
-,-,TRBJ2-7,TRBV7-9,CASRGGDIPYEQYF,TGTGCCAGTAGGGGAGGAGACATACCCTACGAGCAGTACTTC
-,-,TRBJ2-1,TRBV19,CASSIRRGPTVDEQFF,TGTGCCAGTAGTATTCGGCGGGGTCCAACGGTAGATGAGCAGTTCTTC
-,TRBD2,TRBJ2-1,TRBV5-1,CASNPELANEQFF,TGCGCCAGCAACCCGGAACTAGCGAATGAGCAGTTCTTC
-,TRBD1,TRBJ1-2,TRBV5-1,CASSLGGQGGYTF,TGCGCCAGCAGCTTAGGGGGACAGGGGGGCTACACCTTC
few,TRBD2,TRBJ2-7,TRBV6-5,CANPNPASGSYEQYF,TGTGCCAACCCCAACCCTGCTAGCGGGAGTTACGAGCAGTACTTC
-,TRBD1,TRBJ1-1,TRBV25-1,CASYSTGANTEAFF,TGTGCCAGCTACTCAACAGGGGCGAACACTGAAGCTTTCTTT
-,TRBD1,TRBJ2-7,TRBV19,CASSMGQGASYEQYF,TGTGCCAGTAGTATGGGGCAGGGGGCCTCCTACGAGCAGTACTTC
-,-,TRBJ2-7,TRBV5-6,CASSPSARGRTYEQYF,TGTGCCAGCAGCCCCTCCGCGCGGGGGCGAACCTACGAGCAGTACTTC
-,TRBD1,TRBJ1-1,TRBV19,CASSVGQGPNTEAFF,TGTGCCAGTAGTGTGGGACAGGGGCCGAACACTGAAGCTTTCTTT
-,-,TRBJ1-1,TRBV19,CASSIELGAGTEAFF,TGTGCCAGTAGTATTGAATTGGGGGCGGGCACTGAAGCTTTCTTT
-,TRBD1,TRBJ2-6,TRBV27,CASSPRTGNPGANVLTF,TGTGCCAGCAGTCCTCGGACAGGGAACCCTGGGGCCAACGTCCTGACTTTC
-,-,TRBJ2-5,TRBV14,CASPLREKETQYF,TGTGCCAGCCCTTTACGCGAGAAGGAGACCCAGTACTTC
-,-,TRBJ2-7,TRBV21-1,CASTAEGGSSYEQYF,TGTGCCAGCACCGCCGAGGGGGGGAGCTCCTACGAGCAGTACTTC
-,TRBD2,TRBJ2-7,TRBV7-9,CASSYGTSSYEQYF,TGTGCCAGCAGCTACGGGACTAGTTCCTACGAGCAGTACTTC
-,TRBD1,TRBJ1-4,TRBV10-2,CASSEGTGREKLFF,TGCGCCAGCAGTGAGGGGACAGGGCGCGAAAAACTGTTTTTT
-,TRBD2,TRBJ2-1,TRBV6-5,CASRGGLAVNEQFF,TGTGCCAGCAGGGGCGGACTAGCGGTTAATGAGCAGTTCTTC
-,TRBD2,TRBJ2-1,TRBV2,CASSVGGGFYNEQFF,TGTGCCAGCAGTGTTGGGGGGGGTTTCTACAATGAGCAGTTCTTC
-,TRBD1,TRBJ1-6,TRBV30,CAWRERTGEGSPLHF,TGTGCCTGGAGAGAGAGGACAGGGGAGGGTTCACCCCTCCACTTT
-,-,TRBJ1-2,TRBV5-6,CASSTIGGNYGYTF,TGTGCCAGCAGTACAATCGGGGGGAACTATGGCTACACCTTC
few,-,TRBJ1-5,TRBV15,CATSRAEGVGGGQPQHF,TGTGCCACCAGCAGAGCGGAGGGGGTAGGGGGAGGGCAGCCCCAGCATTTT
-,-,TRBJ2-3,TRBV7-2,CASSLRQAYTQYF,TGTGCCAGCAGCTTAAGACAGGCCTATACGCAGTATTTT
-,TRBD2,TRBJ2-2,TRBV7-9,CASSSTGLAGGGAGELFF,TGTGCCAGCAGCTCCACCGGACTAGCGGGGGGGGGAGCCGGGGAGCTGTTTTTT
-,TRBD1,TRBJ1-2,TRBV6-1,CASMRQGAGYGYTF,TGTGCCAGCATGCGACAGGGGGCAGGCTATGGCTACACCTTC
-,-,TRBJ2-7,TRBV27,CATSYGSSYEQYF,TGTGCCACCTCCTATGGGAGTTCCTACGAGCAGTACTTC
-,-,TRBJ1-2,TRBV5-1,CASSLGGQHYGYTF,TGCGCCAGCAGCTTGGGCGGACAGCACTATGGCTACACCTTC
once,-,TRBJ1-6,TRBV5-1,CASSLDTAANSPLHF,TGCGCCAGCAGCTTGGATACAGCTGCTAATTCACCCCTCCACTTT
-,-,TRBJ2-2,TRBV5-4,CASSGGQTGELFF,TGTGCCAGCAGCGGGGGACAAACCGGGGAGCTGTTTTTT
-,TRBD2,TRBJ2-1,TRBV4-2,CASSATPSGQNNEQFF,TGTGCCAGCAGCGCGACCCCTAGCGGGCAAAACAATGAGCAGTTCTTC
-,-,TRBJ2-7,TRBV10-3,CAIREQGNYEQYF,TGTGCCATCAGAGAACAGGGTAACTACGAGCAGTACTTC
-,TRBD2,TRBJ2-3,TRBV27,CASSIRLAGATDTQYF,TGTGCCAGCAGTATCAGACTAGCGGGGGCCACAGATACGCAGTATTTT
-,-,TRBJ1-6,TRBV5-6,CASSLVTPEGSPLHF,TGTGCCAGCAGCTTGGTAACCCCCGAGGGATCACCCCTCCACTTT
-,-,TRBJ2-1,TRBV6-5,CASSGGTDAYNEQFF,TGTGCCAGCAGTGGCGGGACGGACGCCTACAATGAGCAGTTCTTC
-,TRBD1,TRBJ1-1,TRBV29-1,CSVQQGYGDTEAFF,TGCAGCGTCCAACAGGGGTATGGAGACACTGAAGCTTTCTTT
-,-,TRBJ2-7,TRBV7-6,CASSPGDFSYEQYF,TGTGCCAGCAGCCCGGGGGACTTCTCCTACGAGCAGTACTTC
once,-,TRBJ2-7,TRBV6-5,CASSRGSSSYEQYF,TGTGCCAGCAGCCGGGGGTCGAGCTCCTACGAGCAGTACTTC
-,TRBD2,TRBJ2-1,TRBV7-2,CASSLVQRGSNEQFF,TGTGCCAGCAGCTTAGTCCAGCGGGGGTCGAATGAGCAGTTCTTC
once,TRBD2,TRBJ2-1,TRBV7-6,CASSVGTSGRPSYNEQFF,TGTGCCAGCAGCGTCGGGACTAGCGGGAGGCCCTCCTACAATGAGCAGTTCTTC
few,TRBD1,TRBJ1-1,TRBV14,CASTRDRGNTEAFF,TGTGCCAGCACAAGAGACAGGGGGAACACTGAAGCTTTCTTT
-,-,TRBJ1-4,TRBV19,CASSMRARVNEKLFF,TGTGCCAGTAGTATGAGAGCGAGGGTTAATGAAAAACTGTTTTTT
-,-,TRBJ1-5,TRBV5-6,CASSLRGNSNQPQHF,TGTGCCAGCAGCTTAAGGGGGAATAGCAATCAGCCCCAGCATTTT
few,-,TRBJ2-1,TRBV29-1,CSVDGEVLVNEQFF,TGCAGCGTGGACGGGGAGGTGTTGGTAAATGAGCAGTTCTTC
-,-,TRBJ1-6,TRBV6-1,CASHPGEYYNSPLHF,TGTGCCAGCCATCCCGGGGAATATTATAATTCACCCCTCCACTTT
-,-,TRBJ2-5,TRBV27,CASSLMAGSQETQYF,TGTGCCAGCAGTTTAATGGCAGGTTCTCAAGAGACCCAGTACTTC
-,TRBD2,TRBJ2-2,TRBV30,CVLQREGWTGELFF,TGTGTTCTACAGCGGGAGGGATGGACCGGGGAGCTGTTTTTT
-,-,TRBJ2-5,TRBV9,CASSVAPGSQETQYF,TGTGCCAGCAGCGTGGCTCCGGGATCTCAAGAGACCCAGTACTTC
-,TRBD1,TRBJ2-7,TRBV11-2,CASSFRGQDEQYF,TGTGCCAGCAGCTTTAGGGGGCAAGACGAGCAGTACTTC